The 26 T cell receptor beta chains given below trace back to one sample, sequenced in a study of shared clonotypes between healthy human individuals. Some clones are missing from TCRdb's copy, which holds only in-frame ones; the method was immunoSEQ multiplex PCR. This sample yields some 2,100,000 clones, of which roughly 91% are seen a single time; roughly 1.8% belongs to the top ten. The naive CD8 fraction comprised CD45RO-negative cells positively selected for CCR7 and excluded terminally differentiated effector memory CD45RA+ cells. The sequencing input was naive CD8+ T cells from PBMCs. Receptor source: a man between 18 and 35 years old in good health. Some clones in this sample may be carry-over from other donors' samples.

This clone occurred a few times. This chain's CDR3 is CATSRASSYEQFF. The CDR3 DNA reads TGTGCCACCAGCAGAGCGTCGTCGTACGAGCAGTTCTTC. The rearrangement joins TRBV15 to TRBJ2-1; D unclear. The V end lost 1 base, the J end lost 10 bases, and 11 bases lay between the germline ends. CDR1 is LNHNV, CDR2 YYDKDF, per germline (reference sequence). The CDR3 spans 13 residues.

This clone was counted a single time. The sample contains more than one DNA sequence encoding this CDR3. The chain links TRBV19 to TRBJ2-7; tentative D call: TRBD2 (6 bases). Per germline, CDR1 LNHDA and CDR2 SQIVND (reference sequence). This CDR3 has 12 amino acids. V gave up 3 bases and J gave up 6 bases, with 9 bases separating them. The chain's CDR3 is CASSIGGSEQYF. The CDR3 DNA follows: TGTGCCAGTAGTATTGGGGGGTCCGAGCAGTACTTC.

This rearrangement joins TRBV30 to TRBJ1-2; 12 bases are a match to TRBD1. Germline lookup yields CDR1 GTSNPN and CDR2 SVGIG (reference sequence). The CDR3 sequence is 16 residues long. Germline trimming cut 3 bases from V and 4 bases from J; bases unmatched to any gene: 9. For the CDR3, the DNA is TGTGCCTGGAGGTCCGGGACAGGGGGCGCGGGCTATGGCTACACCTTC. It yields the protein CAWRSGTGGAGYGYTF.

The chain is built from TRBV7-9 and TRBJ2-7; no definite D call. Germline CDR1 is SEHNR and CDR2 is FQNEAQ (reference sequence). This CDR3 is 16 amino acids long. The V end lost 2 bases, the J end lost 5 bases, and 19 bases lay between the germline ends. For the CDR3, the DNA is TGTGCCAGCAGCTTATTTCCCAAGGAGCCACGGGACGAGCAGTACTTC. Amino acid sequence: CASSLFPKEPRDEQYF.

Remarks on this clone: At the DNA level, this CDR3 is encoded by other sequences in the same sample as well. The CDR3 DNA sequence: TGCGCCAGCAGCCATACGAACACCGGGGAGCTGTTTTTT. Its protein product is CASSHTNTGELFF. The chain employs TRBV4-1 and TRBJ2-2; no clear D gene. Germline V gene sequence: CDR1 MGHRA, CDR2 YSYEKL. Trimming removed 3 bases from V and 0 bases from J, with 2 bases in between. The CDR3 has 13 amino acids.

The rearrangement joins TRBV19 to TRBJ2-7; TRBD2 agrees at 7 bases. The germline CDR1 and CDR2 sequences are LNHDA and SQIVND (reference sequence). The J segment lost 7 bases and the V segment lost 3 bases, leaving 9 bases of the junction unmatched. The CDR3 is made up of 14 amino acids. DNA of the CDR3: TGTGCCAGTAGTATCCTAGCGGCTGCCGGGGAGCAGTACTTC. Its translation: CASSILAAAGEQYF.

This clone was seen a few times. The chain has TRBV7-3 and TRBJ1-5; D is ambiguous. This CDR3 spans 13 amino acids. V was pared by 1 base and J by 7 bases, with 8 bases between. Germline loops: CDR1 SGHTA, CDR2 FQGTGA. The CDR3 region is CASSLRGGQPQHF. The CDR3 DNA reads TGTGCCAGCAGCTTAAGAGGAGGGCAGCCCCAGCATTTT.

The chain is built from TRBV30 and TRBJ2-3; D perhaps matches TRBD1 (9 bases). With 3 bases removed from V and 6 bases from J, the gap between germline ends came to 28 bases. The CDR3 sequence is 18 residues long. Germline loops: CDR1 GTSNPN, CDR2 SVGIG (reference sequence). The CDR3 DNA is TGTGCCTGGAGGGACAGGGGCGGGACTAGGGGACCGATGGATACGCAGTATTTT. This translates into CAWRDRGGTRGPMDTQYF.

The chain has TRBV7-2 and TRBJ2-1; TRBD1 matches 7 bases. Trimming cost V 6 bases and J 3 bases; bases outside gene matches: 5. The germline CDR1 and CDR2 sequences are SGHTA and FQGNSA. This CDR3 contains 14 residues. CDR3 coding DNA: TGTGCCAGCAGGGGCCGGGACAGCTACAATGAGCAGTTCTTC. Translated: CASRGRDSYNEQFF. Combining the CDR3 with reference TRBV7-2 and TRBJ2-1 gives the whole variable domain GAGVSQSPSNKVTEKGKDVELRCDPISGHTALYWYRQSLGQGLEFLIYFQGNSAPDKSGLPSDRFSAERTGGSVSTLTIQRTQQEDSAVYLCASRGRDSYNEQFFGPGTRLTVL.

The chain uses TRBV7-9 and TRBJ2-1; D gene uncertain. The CDR3 is 14 residues long. V shed 1 base and J shed 5 bases, with 9 bases lying between them. Germline-derived CDR1 and CDR2 are SEHNR and FQNEAQ (reference sequence). The CDR3 sequence is CASSLVFPHNEQFF. CDR3 nucleotides: TGTGCCAGCAGCTTAGTTTTCCCCCACAATGAGCAGTTCTTC. Variable domain in full (rest from reference TRBV7-9 and TRBJ2-1): DTGVSQNPRHKITKRGQNVTFRCDPISEHNRLYWYRQTLGQGPEFLTYFQNEAQLEKSRLLSDRFSAERPKGSFSTLEIQRTEQGDSAMYLCASSLVFPHNEQFFGPGTRLTVL.

V gene TRBV7-9 combines with J gene TRBJ2-7, with D perhaps being TRBD1 or TRBD2 (5 bases each). The CDR3 length is 15 residues. CDR1 and CDR2 from the germline V gene are SEHNR and FQNEAQ (reference sequence). V was clipped by 2 bases and J by 6 bases, with 17 bases between them. CDR3 sequence (DNA): TGTGCCAGCAGCTTATGGATCCTTGGGGACCCCGAGCAGTACTTC. Encoded protein: CASSLWILGDPEQYF. Together with reference TRBV7-9 and TRBJ2-7, the CDR3 gives the full variable domain: DTGVSQNPRHKITKRGQNVTFRCDPISEHNRLYWYRQTLGQGPEFLTYFQNEAQLEKSRLLSDRFSAERPKGSFSTLEIQRTEQGDSAMYLCASSLWILGDPEQYFGPGTRLTVT.

The chain links TRBV6-5 to TRBJ2-1; weak D call: TRBD1 (7 bases). Germline CDR1 MNHEY, CDR2 SVGAGI. This CDR3 contains 16 residues. V was trimmed by 2 bases and J by 4 bases, leaving 15 bases between them. The CDR3 spells CASSYGGTEAYNEQFF. CDR3 sequence (DNA): TGTGCCAGCAGTTACGGGGGGACAGAGGCGTACAATGAGCAGTTCTTC.

The rearrangement joins TRBV29-1 to TRBJ2-1; unclear D gene. Per the germline V gene, CDR1 is SQVTM and CDR2 is ANQGSEA. This CDR3 has 12 residues. The ends were cut back, 7 bases at V and 4 bases at J, with 11 bases in the middle. Here the CDR3 DNA reads TGCAGCGAAGGAGCTGGATACAATGAGCAGTTCTTC. Amino acids: CSEGAGYNEQFF.

The V and J genes are TRBV6-1 and TRBJ2-3; the match to TRBD1 covers 7 bases. The CDR3 covers 17 residues. With V trimmed by 0 bases and J by 2 bases, 8 bases remained unmatched. The germline gives CDR1 MNHNS, CDR2 SASEGT. The CDR3 DNA reads as TGTGCCAGCAGTGAAGCCCTAGGCAGGGGGTTCACAGATACGCAGTATTTT. Its protein is CASSEALGRGFTDTQYF.

The chain carries TRBV6-5 and TRBJ2-1; D uncertain. Germline V gene data show CDR1 as MNHEY and CDR2 as SVGAGI. This CDR3 has 11 residues. V lost 7 bases and J 6 bases, leaving 7 bases between the germline ends. Here the CDR3 reads CASTSGNEQFF. Written as DNA, the CDR3 is TGTGCCAGCACAAGTGGCAATGAGCAGTTCTTC.

The chain is built from TRBV27 and TRBJ2-5; D unclear. The J call may be wrong; the DNA end is better matched by TRBJ2-7. This CDR3 is built from 13 residues. Germline CDR1 reads MNHEY; CDR2 reads SMNVEV (reference sequence). The CDR3 coding sequence is TGTGCCAGCAGTTTAACCGTCGCCTACGAGCAGTACTTC. Amino acid sequence: CASSLTVAYEQYF.

The chain carries TRBV29-1 and TRBJ1-2, with 7 nucleotides matching TRBD1. The junction had 9 bases not matched to a gene; V was cut back by 6 bases and J by 8 bases. CDR3 length: 12 amino acids. Germline loops: CDR1 SQVTM, CDR2 ANQGSEA. CDR3 loop: CSVLTGADGYTF. CDR3 sequence (DNA): TGCAGCGTCCTAACAGGGGCGGACGGCTACACCTTC. Together with reference TRBV29-1 and TRBJ1-2, the CDR3 gives the full variable domain: SAVISQKPSRDICQRGTSLTIQCQVDSQVTMMFWYRQQPGQSLTLIATANQGSEATYESGFVIDKFPISRPNLTFSTLTVSNMSPEDSSIYLCSVLTGADGYTFGSGTRLTVV.

This sequence joins TRBV6-1 and TRBJ2-7; TRBD2 might be the D (7 bases). CDR1 is MNHNS, CDR2 SASEGT, per germline. CDR3 length equals 15 residues. V lost 1 base, J lost 9 bases, and 19 bases lay in between. The CDR3 here is CASSEDWQGRVVQYF. CDR3 nucleotide sequence: TGTGCCAGCAGTGAAGATTGGCAGGGGAGGGTGGTGCAGTACTTC.

The V call is TRBV27, the J call TRBJ2-1; D perhaps matches TRBD2 (6 bases). The length of the CDR3 is 12 residues. V shed 3 bases and J shed 9 bases, with 9 bases lying between them. Looked up from germline, CDR1 is MNHEY and CDR2 is SMNVEV (reference sequence). CDR3 region: CASSLEGLEQFF. CDR3 sequence (DNA): TGTGCCAGCAGTTTGGAGGGGCTTGAGCAGTTCTTC.

CDR3 DNA sequence: TGTGCCGGGGGGCTAAACACTGAAGCTTTCTTT. Its translation: CAGGLNTEAFF. The gene calls are TRBV10-3 and TRBJ1-1, with a tentative D call TRBD1 (6 bases). This CDR3 contains 11 residues. The V end was cut by 11 bases, the J end by 2 bases, with 9 bases between. CDR1 is ENHRY, CDR2 SYGVKD, per germline.

CDR3 DNA: TGCAGCGCAGAGGGGGCCAGGGGGCCGAACTATGGCTACACCTTC. It codes for CSAEGARGPNYGYTF. The V call is TRBV29-1, the J call TRBJ1-2; 8 nucleotides agree with TRBD1. This CDR3 is 15 amino acids long. J lost 2 bases, V lost 7 bases, and 12 bases had no gene match. Germline CDR1 and CDR2: SQVTM and ANQGSEA.

Written as DNA, the CDR3 is TGCGCCAGCAGCCAAGCCCCTAGTCGGGCTAACTATGGCTACACCTTC. Its translation is CASSQAPSRANYGYTF. This chain joins TRBV4-1 and TRBJ1-2, with no clear D. The CDR3 is 16 residues long. Germline CDR1 is MGHRA and CDR2 is YSYEKL. With 1 base removed from V and 0 bases from J, the gap between germline ends came to 12 bases.

This chain connects TRBV7-6 to TRBJ1-5, with 7 positions matching TRBD1. Unmatched junction bases numbered 10, after V lost 2 bases and J lost 6 bases. Looked up from germline, CDR1 is SGHVS and CDR2 is FNYEAQ. CDR3 length equals 16 residues. The CDR3 here is CASSLNLGGQSQPQHF. In DNA form, the CDR3 reads TGTGCCAGCAGCTTAAATTTGGGGGGACAGTCTCAGCCCCAGCATTTT.

The V and J genes are TRBV27 and TRBJ1-5; perhaps TRBD1 as D (6 bases). Germline lookup yields CDR1 MNHEY and CDR2 SMNVEV (reference sequence). The CDR3 has 14 residues. Trimming took 10 bases from V and 6 from J, leaving 19 bases between them. The CDR3: CATRGRGGGQPQHF. The CDR3 coding sequence is TGTGCCACCCGGGGCAGGGGAGGCGGTCAGCCCCAGCATTTT.

The chain links TRBV11-2 to TRBJ1-3; 8 positions match TRBD1. The CDR3 sequence is 16 residues long. Trimming removed 3 bases from V and 1 base from J; junction bases left unmatched: 5. CDR1 SGHAT and CDR2 FQNNGV come from the germline V gene. The CDR3 protein is CASSLRGQASGNTIYF. CDR3 coding DNA: TGTGCCAGCAGCTTGCGGGGACAGGCTTCTGGAAACACCATATATTTT. The complete variable domain, with remaining parts taken from reference TRBV11-2 and TRBJ1-3, reads EAGVAQSPRYKIIEKRQSVAFWCNPISGHATLYWYQQILGQGPKLLIQFQNNGVVDDSQLPKDRFSAERLKGVDSTLKIQPAKLEDSAVYLCASSLRGQASGNTIYFGEGSWLTVV.

The chain couples TRBV28 to TRBJ1-1; the D is unclear. Germline values: CDR1 MDHEN, CDR2 SYDVKM. Trimming pared 2 bases from V and 1 base from J, leaving 14 bases between. This CDR3 has 16 amino acids. This CDR3 is CASSLPQLTPNTEAFF. CDR3 in DNA: TGTGCCAGCAGTTTACCCCAACTAACACCGAACACTGAAGCTTTCTTT.